These 15 T cell receptor beta chains share one sample of origin, sequenced in a study of blood T cells in healthy people across ages. PCR was performed a second time for roughly 7 to 11 cycles using a sample-barcoded 5' primer and a J-beta primer mix. TCRdb analysed the 5' RACE reads with MiXCR anew, one entry per CDR3 protein. Of about 930,000 distinct CDR3 sequences in the sample, roughly 29% were seen once. These records were also assigned to another study, of T cells of mothers and their children.

Sample: blood. These receptors came from a woman aged 40 to 55 in good health.

This chain joins TRBV28 and TRBJ2-7; the D gene is possibly TRBD2 (7 bases). V gave up 7 bases and J gave up 3 bases, with 22 bases separating them. The length of the CDR3 is 16 residues. Germline V CDR1 and CDR2: MDHEN, SYDVKM. CDR3 DNA: TGTGCCAGCACCCATGGGGGGGGCACAGGGCGCTACGAGCAGTACTTC. This codes for CASTHGGGTGRYEQYF.

The chain is built from TRBV6-2 or TRBV6-3 and TRBJ2-1; TRBD2 matches 8 bases. The CDR3 is made up of 15 amino acids. The trim removed 3 bases at V and 1 base at J, leaving 2 bases unmatched. Germline values: CDR1 MNHEY, CDR2 SVGEGT. CDR3 amino acids: CASSYPSGSYNEQFF. The CDR3 DNA sequence: TGTGCCAGCAGTTATCCTAGCGGGTCCTACAATGAGCAGTTCTTC.

A few counts support this clonotype. The CDR3 loop reads CASSLTRTGRNTEAFF. Here the CDR3 DNA reads TGTGCCAGCAGCTTAACCCGCACAGGGAGGAACACTGAAGCTTTCTTT. The rearrangement joins TRBV7-2 to TRBJ1-1; maybe TRBD1 (6 bases). The CDR3 is 16 amino acids. Germline lookup yields CDR1 SGHTA and CDR2 FQGNSA. V was pared by 2 bases and J by 1 base, with 14 bases between. Combining the CDR3 with reference TRBV7-2 and TRBJ1-1 gives the whole variable domain GAGVSQSPSNKVTEKGKDVELRCDPISGHTALYWYRQSLGQGLEFLIYFQGNSAPDKSGLPSDRFSAERTGGSVSTLTIQRTQQEDSAVYLCASSLTRTGRNTEAFFGQGTRLTVV.

V is TRBV7-9 and J is TRBJ2-3; tentative D call: TRBD2 (6 bases). Trimming stripped 2 bases from V and 6 bases from J, with 12 bases between. In germline, CDR1 is SEHNR, CDR2 FQNEAQ (reference sequence). The CDR3 consists of 14 residues. The CDR3 is CASSLLAGLDTQYF. CDR3 nucleotide sequence: TGTGCCAGCAGCTTATTGGCGGGATTGGATACGCAGTATTTT.

This clonotype was seen a handful of times. The V call is TRBV20-1, the J call TRBJ2-1, with 9 bases lining up with TRBD1. Germline V gene data show CDR1 as DFQATT and CDR2 as SNEGSKA (reference sequence). The CDR3 is made up of 16 amino acids. V trimming: 6 bases; J trimming: 4 bases; junction bases outside the gene matches: 13. CDR3 coding DNA: TGCAGTGCCAAGAGTCCCCGTGACAGGGGGTACAATGAGCAGTTCTTC. Translated, it gives CSAKSPRDRGYNEQFF.

This clonotype has more than one count but fewer than ten. This chain uses TRBV6-6 with TRBJ2-7; unclear D gene. The germline V gene encodes CDR1 MNHNY and CDR2 SVGAGI (reference sequence). V gave up 4 bases and J gave up 3 bases, with 10 bases separating them. The CDR3 runs to 13 residues. CDR3 sequence: CASSSLDGYEQYF. The CDR3 coding sequence is TGTGCCAGCAGTTCACTCGACGGCTACGAGCAGTACTTC.

This clonotype was seen more than once but under ten times. A clone one base away is much larger, so this may be a read error. The chain carries TRBV9 and TRBJ2-7; D is uncertain. The length of the CDR3 is 14 residues. Germline-derived CDR1 and CDR2 are SGDLS and YYNGEE. V lost 3 bases and J lost 1, with 11 bases in between. The chain's CDR3 is CASSGDHGSYEQYF. CDR3 coding DNA: TGTGCCAGCAGCGGAGATCACGGATCCTACGAGCAGTACTTC. Complete variable domain (other parts from reference TRBV9 and TRBJ2-7): DSGVTQTPKHLITATGQRVTLRCSPRSGDLSVYWYQQSLDQGLQFLIQYYNGEERAKGNILERFSAQQFPDLHSELNLSSLELGDSALYFCASSGDHGSYEQYFGPGTRLTVT.

In this sample, this clonotype turned up a few times. The chain carries TRBV11-3 and TRBJ2-7; D is undetermined. Germline V lookup: CDR1 SGHNT, CDR2 YENEEA. The CDR3 covers 14 residues. V was shortened by 1 base and J by 3 bases, with 10 bases between the two germline ends. CDR3: CASSLGNEYYEQYF. CDR3 coding DNA: TGTGCCAGCAGCTTAGGGAATGAATACTACGAGCAGTACTTC.

This clonotype was observed at least ten times. The CDR3 spells CASSLEGSGYTF. As DNA, the CDR3 is TGCGCCAGCAGCTTGGAGGGGAGCGGCTACACCTTC. V is TRBV5-1 and J is TRBJ1-2; tentative D call: TRBD1 (5 bases). V dropped 0 bases and J dropped 8 bases, with 8 bases sitting between them. There are 12 residues in the CDR3. The germline CDR1 and CDR2 sequences are SGHRS and YFSETQ.

The DNA of the CDR3 is TGTGCCAGCATCGAGGAGGGATACTACAATGAGCAGTTCTTC. It encodes CASIEEGYYNEQFF. This chain links TRBV3-1 with TRBJ2-1; TRBD2 might be the D (6 bases). With 7 bases removed from V and 3 bases from J, the gap between germline ends came to 13 bases. CDR3 length: 14 residues. Germline V gene data show CDR1 as LGHDT and CDR2 as YNNKEL (reference sequence).

This clonotype showed up just a few times. An end of the junction does not agree with germline; a read error may underlie this. The V and J genes are TRBV18 and TRBJ2-7; 7 bases align to TRBD1. The DNA end is a closer match to TRBJ2-5, so the J assignment may be wrong. Germline V CDR1 and CDR2: KGHSH, LQKENI. CDR3 length equals 15 residues. The CDR3 DNA is TGTGCCGGCTCACCACCTGGGACAGCTAAAGAGACCCAGTACTTC. As protein: CAGSPPGTAKETQYF.

This sequence joins TRBV4-1 and TRBJ1-6; D possibly corresponds to TRBD1 (6 bases). Deletions cut 4 bases from V and 5 bases from J, with 12 bases between. Germline V gives CDR1 MGHRA, CDR2 YSYEKL. This CDR3 region has 15 residues. The CDR3 sequence: CASSLRAGDNSPLHF. Written as DNA, the CDR3 is TGCGCCAGCAGCCTACGGGCAGGGGATAATTCACCCCTCCACTTT.

The sample holds a few counts of this clonotype. J is TRBJ2-5 and V is TRBV14; D may be TRBD2 (6 bases). Germline CDR1 SGHDN, CDR2 FVKESK. V shed 4 bases and J shed 6 bases, with 12 bases lying between them. The CDR3 has 13 residues. The CDR3 DNA sequence: TGTGCCAGCAGCCTAGCGGCTCTGAAGACCCAGTACTTC. Residues: CASSLAALKTQYF.

This clonotype occurred a few times. CDR3 coding DNA: TGCAGTGCTAGAGATCCAGCGCAAGAGACCCAGTACTTC. Its protein product is CSARDPAQETQYF. V is TRBV20-1 and J is TRBJ2-5; D is unresolved. V was pared by 0 bases and J by 2 bases, with 7 bases between. CDR1 and CDR2 from the germline V gene are DFQATT and SNEGSKA (reference sequence). The CDR3 runs to 13 residues.

The chain uses TRBV18 and TRBJ2-3, with D perhaps being TRBD1 or TRBD2 (6 bases each). The V gene's germline CDR1 is KGHSH and CDR2 LQKENI. With 6 bases removed from V and 1 base from J, the gap between germline ends came to 14 bases. The CDR3 has 15 amino acids. The CDR3 coding sequence is TGTGCCAGCTCTCTGCGGGACACCCGCACAGATACGCAGTATTTT. It is translated as CASSLRDTRTDTQYF.